The clone carrying this T cell receptor beta chain was observed a few times. No antigen is known for it. The time point is: newly diagnosed GD, antithyroid drugs for less than 3 months. After RNA was extracted from PBMCs, the TCR library was made from it. An endocrinology unit in Xi'an, China, supplied the patients. The data stem from a study of regulatory T cells in long-lasting Graves disease. Notes on the study in general: Patients with persistent Graves' had lower TCR diversity than newly diagnosed patients.

In building TCR beta libraries, iRepertoire HTBI primers were used together with Arm-PCR of CDR3 regions. One entry per CDR3 protein, called by TCRdb with MiXCR from the multiplex PCR reads. This table has roughly 520,000 distinct CDR3 sequences, approximately 12% appearing once. These records were also assigned to another study, of T cells in Graves' hyperthyroidism and ophthalmopathy. That paper states: Patients were excluded for uncontrolled infection, other autoimmune disease, pregnancy or lactation.

This TCR was recovered from a woman younger than 45 with Graves disease. The specimen was peripheral blood mononuclear cells (PBMCs), collected at new diagnosis, from a patient treated with antithyroid drugs.

The CDR3 DNA reads TGCAGCGTTGACGCGGGGAGGGGGGCCACCGGGGAGCTGTTTTTT. Translation: CSVDAGRGATGELFF. V gene TRBV29-1 combines with J gene TRBJ2-2; D possibly corresponds to TRBD2 (7 bases). Trimming removed 3 bases at V and 4 bases at J, with 15 bases between. The CDR3 is 15 amino acids. Germline V gene lookup returns CDR1 SQVTM and CDR2 ANQGSEA.